These 8 T cell receptor beta chains were all obtained from the same sample, sequenced in a study of T cell responses to AZD1222 COVID-19 vaccine. Here immunoSEQ multiplex PCR was the method, and the copy in TCRdb shows in-frame clones only, minus some. The data contain roughly 130,000 clones, roughly 88% of them singletons. The material was peripheral blood, obtained on day 0 of AZD1222 vaccination. The receptor set was obtained from an adult in good health.

The V call is TRBV5-6, the J call TRBJ1-2; 7 bases are a match to TRBD1. CDR1 and CDR2 from the germline V gene are SGHDT and YYEEEE. This CDR3 is 15 amino acids long. J was trimmed by 8 bases and V by 0 bases; bases with no gene match: 10. The CDR3 spells CASSLGLLGGRGYTF. The CDR3, as DNA: TGTGCCAGCAGCTTGGGTCTTTTAGGGGGCAGGGGCTACACCTTC.

In its sample, this clone was seen once. The identical CDR3 is also encoded by other nucleotide sequences in the sample. The genes are TRBV7-9 and TRBJ2-5; possibly TRBD1 for D (6 bases). The germline V and J ends were trimmed by 4 bases and 5 bases, with 8 bases remaining between them. This CDR3 comprises 12 residues. Germline V gene sequence: CDR1 SEHNR, CDR2 FQNEAQ (reference sequence). The CDR3 nucleotides read TGTGCCAGCAGCTCCCAGGGGGAGACCCAGTACTTC. It codes for CASSSQGETQYF.

The rearrangement uses TRBV5-1 and TRBJ1-1; possibly TRBD1 for D (6 bases). In germline, CDR1 is SGHRS, CDR2 YFSETQ. This CDR3 comprises 14 residues. Trimming stripped 5 bases from V and 1 base from J, with 12 bases between. The CDR3: CASREQGANTEAFF. In nucleotides, the CDR3 is TGCGCCAGCAGAGAACAGGGAGCGAACACTGAAGCTTTCTTT.

A single count supports this clone. The chain links TRBV9 to TRBJ2-5, with a weak D call TRBD2 (6 bases). Germline V gene data show CDR1 as SGDLS and CDR2 as YYNGEE. The CDR3 extends over 14 amino acids. Deletions cut 2 bases from V and 1 base from J, with 9 bases between. The CDR3 is CASSVGTFQETQYF. The CDR3 region has the DNA TGTGCCAGCAGCGTTGGGACTTTCCAAGAGACCCAGTACTTC.

This clone showed up just once. This chain connects TRBV19 to TRBJ2-4; 9 nucleotides align to TRBD2. Germline CDR1 LNHDA, CDR2 SQIVND (reference sequence). This CDR3 has 13 residues. V lost 1 base and J lost 9; bases outside the gene matches: 1. The CDR3 DNA reads TGTGCCAGTAGTATAGGGCGGGGGGGCATTCAGTACTTC. It specifies CASSIGRGGIQYF.

The chain uses TRBV3-1 (or the pseudogene TRBV3-2) and TRBJ1-2; D may be TRBD1 (5 bases). The CDR3 sequence is 16 residues long. Trimming cost V 1 base and J 1 base, with 13 bases left between them. Per germline, CDR1 LGHDT and CDR2 YNNKEL (reference sequence). The CDR3 DNA is TGTGCCAGCAGCCAAGGCTCCATGACAGTTAACTATGGCTACACCTTC. It encodes CASSQGSMTVNYGYTF.

The rearrangement uses TRBV9 and TRBJ2-1, with 9 bases matching TRBD2. The germline V gene encodes CDR1 SGDLS and CDR2 YYNGEE. V dropped 0 bases and J dropped 4; count of bases not matched to a gene: 2. This CDR3 has 15 residues. The CDR3 region is CASSVDLAGYNEQFF. CDR3 bases: TGTGCCAGCAGCGTAGACCTAGCGGGGTACAATGAGCAGTTCTTC.

The chain couples TRBV27 to TRBJ2-7; TRBD1 aligns across 7 bases. J lost 5 bases, V lost 6 bases, and 13 bases had no gene match. Germline values: CDR1 MNHEY, CDR2 SMNVEV (reference sequence). The CDR3 extends over 15 amino acids. In nucleotides, the CDR3 is TGTGCCAGCAGGGATCGACAGGGAATTTTTAACGAGCAGTACTTC. Translating it yields CASRDRQGIFNEQYF.